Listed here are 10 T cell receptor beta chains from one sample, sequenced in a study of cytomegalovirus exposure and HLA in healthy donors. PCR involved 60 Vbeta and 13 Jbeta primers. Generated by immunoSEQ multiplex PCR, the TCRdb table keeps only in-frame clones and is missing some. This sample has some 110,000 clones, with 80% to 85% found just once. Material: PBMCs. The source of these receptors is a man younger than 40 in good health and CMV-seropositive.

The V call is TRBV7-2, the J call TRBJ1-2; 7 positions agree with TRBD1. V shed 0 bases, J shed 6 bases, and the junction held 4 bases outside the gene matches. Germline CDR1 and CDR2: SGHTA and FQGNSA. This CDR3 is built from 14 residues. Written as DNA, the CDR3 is TGTGCCAGCAGCTTAGCGGCAGGGGGAGATGGCTACACCTTC. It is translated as CASSLAAGGDGYTF.

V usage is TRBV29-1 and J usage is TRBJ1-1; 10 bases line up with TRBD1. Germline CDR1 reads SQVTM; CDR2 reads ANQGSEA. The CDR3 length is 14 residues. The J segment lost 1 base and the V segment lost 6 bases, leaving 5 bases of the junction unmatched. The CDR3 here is CSVDRGRGNTEAFF. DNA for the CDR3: TGCAGCGTCGACAGGGGGCGAGGGAACACTGAAGCTTTCTTT.

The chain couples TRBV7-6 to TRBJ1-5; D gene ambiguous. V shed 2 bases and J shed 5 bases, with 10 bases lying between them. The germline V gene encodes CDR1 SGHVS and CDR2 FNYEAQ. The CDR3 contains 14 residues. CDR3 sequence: CASSLKGGDQPQHF. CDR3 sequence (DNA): TGTGCCAGCAGCTTAAAGGGCGGGGATCAGCCCCAGCATTTT.

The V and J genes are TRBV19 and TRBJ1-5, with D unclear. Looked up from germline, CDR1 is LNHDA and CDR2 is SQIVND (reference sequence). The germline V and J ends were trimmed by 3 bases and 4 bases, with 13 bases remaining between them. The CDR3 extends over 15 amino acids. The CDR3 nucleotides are TGTGCCAGTAGTATCCAAGGCACGCGGAATCAGCCCCAGCATTTT. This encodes CASSIQGTRNQPQHF.

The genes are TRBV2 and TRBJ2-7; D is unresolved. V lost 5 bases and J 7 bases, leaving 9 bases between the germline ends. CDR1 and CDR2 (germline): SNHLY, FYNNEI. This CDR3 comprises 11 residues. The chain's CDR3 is CASSRVGEQYF. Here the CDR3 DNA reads TGTGCCAGCAGTCGCGTTGGTGAGCAGTACTTC.

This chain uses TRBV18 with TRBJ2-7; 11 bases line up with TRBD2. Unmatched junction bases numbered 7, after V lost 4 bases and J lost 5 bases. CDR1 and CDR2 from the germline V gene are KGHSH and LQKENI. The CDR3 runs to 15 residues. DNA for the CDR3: TGTGCCAGCTCACGAGGGACTAGCGGAGTCAACGAGCAGTACGTC. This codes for CASSRGTSGVNEQYV.

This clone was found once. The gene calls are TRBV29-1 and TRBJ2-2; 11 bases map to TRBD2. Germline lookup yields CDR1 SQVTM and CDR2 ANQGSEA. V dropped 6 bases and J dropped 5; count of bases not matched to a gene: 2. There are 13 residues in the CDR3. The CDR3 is CSVRTSGTGELFF. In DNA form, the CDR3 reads TGCAGCGTCCGGACTAGCGGGACCGGGGAGCTGTTTTTT.

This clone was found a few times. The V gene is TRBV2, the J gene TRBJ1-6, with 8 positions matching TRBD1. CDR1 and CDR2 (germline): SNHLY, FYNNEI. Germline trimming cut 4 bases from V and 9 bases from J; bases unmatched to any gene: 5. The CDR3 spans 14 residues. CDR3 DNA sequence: TGTGCCAGCAGTGCCACAGGGGGTAGTTCACCCCTCCACTTT. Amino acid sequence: CASSATGGSSPLHF.

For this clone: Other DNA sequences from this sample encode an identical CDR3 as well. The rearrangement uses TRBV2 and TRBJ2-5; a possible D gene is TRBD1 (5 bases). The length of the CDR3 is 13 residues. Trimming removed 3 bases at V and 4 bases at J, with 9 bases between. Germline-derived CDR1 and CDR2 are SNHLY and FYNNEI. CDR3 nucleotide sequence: TGTGCCAGCAGTGAGCAGGGCCCAGAGACCCAGTACTTC. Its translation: CASSEQGPETQYF.

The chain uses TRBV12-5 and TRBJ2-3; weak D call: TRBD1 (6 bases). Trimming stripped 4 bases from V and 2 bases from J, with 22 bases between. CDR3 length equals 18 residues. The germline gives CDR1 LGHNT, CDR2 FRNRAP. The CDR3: CASGSRLPGQISTDTQYF. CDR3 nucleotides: TGTGCTAGTGGTTCCCGTCTACCGGGACAAATTTCCACAGATACGCAGTATTTT.